The 22 T cell receptor beta chains presented below share a single source sample, sequenced in a study of blood T cell repertoires in COVID-19. The protocol was immunoSEQ multiplex PCR, while the TCRdb copy is restricted to in-frame clones and leaves out a portion. This sample has 60,000 to 75,000 clones, with approximately 91% found just once. The sample taken for sequencing was peripheral blood. The receptors originated from a human donor in a cohort sampled during active COVID-19.

J is TRBJ1-1 and V is TRBV28, with TRBD1 identical over 8 bases. Germline loops: CDR1 MDHEN, CDR2 SYDVKM. CDR3 length: 12 residues. Trimming cost V 6 bases and J 10 bases; bases outside gene matches: 7. The CDR3 protein is CASSPRTGSAFF. CDR3 in DNA: TGTGCCAGCAGCCCCCGGACAGGGTCAGCTTTCTTT.

The CDR3: CASSLGTSGSTDTQYF. The CDR3 DNA sequence: TGTGCCAGCAGCCTCGGGACTAGCGGTAGCACAGATACGCAGTATTTT. This rearrangement joins TRBV5-4 to TRBJ2-3; 11 nucleotides align to TRBD2. With 4 bases clipped from V and 0 bases from J, the junction kept 4 bases outside the gene matches. The germline V gene encodes CDR1 SGHNT and CDR2 YYREEE (reference sequence). The CDR3 runs to 16 residues.

The chain joins TRBV19 to TRBJ1-4, with 9 bases matching TRBD1. Germline V lookup: CDR1 LNHDA, CDR2 SQIVND (reference sequence). With V trimmed by 7 bases and J by 7 bases, 10 bases remained unmatched. CDR3 length equals 15 residues. The CDR3 nucleotides read TGTGCCAGTACTGAGAGAGGGACAGGGTTTGAAAAACTGTTTTTT. This sequence encodes CASTERGTGFEKLFF.

The rearrangement links TRBV10-3 to TRBJ2-2; the D gene is possibly TRBD1 (6 bases). V was cut by 1 base and J by 4 bases, with 13 bases left in between. The CDR3 covers 16 residues. CDR1 is ENHRY and CDR2 is SYGVKD in the germline V gene. CDR3 DNA sequence: TGTGCCATCAGTGAGTGGGACACTAGACCCACCGGGGAGCTGTTTTTT. As protein: CAISEWDTRPTGELFF.

The rearrangement uses TRBV7-3 and TRBJ2-5; D gene uncertain. V shed 2 bases and J shed 1 base, with 11 bases lying between them. This CDR3 is built from 15 residues. Germline CDR1 and CDR2: SGHTA and FQGTGA. CDR3 DNA sequence: TGTGCCAGCAGCTTACAGTCAGCGCTCCAAGAGACCCAGTACTTC. It yields the protein CASSLQSALQETQYF.

In DNA, the CDR3 is TGTGCCAGCAGCTTAGGGCTAGCGGGAGTAATGGATACGCAGTATTTT. Translation gives CASSLGLAGVMDTQYF. V gene TRBV7-3 combines with J gene TRBJ2-3, with TRBD2 matching 10 bases. Germline-derived CDR1 and CDR2 are SGHTA and FQGTGA. Losses at the gene ends were 2 bases for V and 6 bases for J; bases not matched to a gene: 8. The CDR3 is 16 amino acids.

The J gene is TRBJ2-7, the V gene TRBV10-3; 7 nucleotides line up with TRBD2. Unmatched junction bases numbered 4, after V lost 4 bases and J lost 7 bases. Germline CDR1 reads ENHRY; CDR2 reads SYGVKD. This CDR3 region has 12 residues. In DNA form, the CDR3 reads TGTGCCATCAGTGTCGCGGGAGAAGAGCAGTACTTC. It specifies CAISVAGEEQYF.

The rearrangement links TRBV5-8 to TRBJ2-5; 7 bases line up with TRBD2. The CDR3 spans 17 residues. The J segment lost 5 bases and the V segment lost 1 base, leaving 14 bases of the junction unmatched. Germline V gene sequence: CDR1 SGHTS, CDR2 YDEGEE. The CDR3 sequence is CASSLRGDLLAWETQYF. Here the CDR3 DNA reads TGTGCCAGCAGCTTGCGGGGCGATCTACTAGCGTGGGAGACCCAGTACTTC.

This clone was counted a single time. The chain employs TRBV28 and TRBJ2-6; D might be TRBD2 (6 bases). Germline CDR1 MDHEN, CDR2 SYDVKM. The CDR3 contains 16 residues. The V end was cut by 5 bases, the J end by 3 bases, with 14 bases between. The CDR3 DNA sequence: TGTGCCAGCAGTCCTCCCATGGGGGGTGGGGCCAACGTCCTGACTTTC. Its protein is CASSPPMGGGANVLTF.

The chain carries TRBV9 and TRBJ2-2; D perhaps matches TRBD2 (6 bases). Germline V gives CDR1 SGDLS, CDR2 YYNGEE. V shed 0 bases and J shed 4 bases, with 10 bases lying between them. The CDR3 runs 15 residues. Written as DNA, the CDR3 is TGTGCCAGCAGCGTAGACGGGAGTAGCACCGGGGAGCTGTTTTTT. Encoded protein: CASSVDGSSTGELFF. The variable domain in full, with the rest retrieved from reference TRBV9 and TRBJ2-2, is DSGVTQTPKHLITATGQRVTLRCSPRSGDLSVYWYQQSLDQGLQFLIQYYNGEERAKGNILERFSAQQFPDLHSELNLSSLELGDSALYFCASSVDGSSTGELFFGEGSRLTVL.

CDR3 loop: CASSPRTRTQYF. The CDR3 DNA follows: TGTGCCAGCAGTCCCAGGACTAGGACGCAGTATTTT. V usage is TRBV28 and J usage is TRBJ2-3; 7 bases agree with TRBD2. The CDR3 is made up of 12 amino acids. V gave up 5 bases and J gave up 9 bases; unmatched junction bases: 5. CDR1 is MDHEN, CDR2 SYDVKM, per germline.

The J gene is TRBJ1-1, the V gene TRBV27; 7 positions agree with TRBD1. V lost 2 bases to trimming and J lost 0 bases; unmatched junction nucleotides: 6. The CDR3 spans 16 residues. The germline V gene encodes CDR1 MNHEY and CDR2 SMNVEV (reference sequence). The CDR3 protein is CASSLIRGQMNTEAFF. DNA of the CDR3: TGTGCCAGCAGTTTAATCCGGGGACAGATGAACACTGAAGCTTTCTTT.

The chain couples TRBV5-1 to TRBJ1-1; unclear D gene. Germline CDR1 SGHRS, CDR2 YFSETQ. V lost 0 bases, J lost 0 bases, and 12 bases lay in between. The CDR3 sequence is 16 residues long. The CDR3 DNA is TGCGCCAGCAGCTTGGCCGCGGGTTTGATGAACACTGAAGCTTTCTTT. Amino acids: CASSLAAGLMNTEAFF. Supplemented by reference TRBV5-1 and TRBJ1-1, the full variable domain reads KAGVTQTPRYLIKTRGQQVTLSCSPISGHRSVSWYQQTPGQGLQFLFEYFSETQRNKGNFPGRFSGRQFSNSRSEMNVSTLELGDSALYLCASSLAAGLMNTEAFFGQGTRLTVV.

The gene calls are TRBV3-1 (or the pseudogene TRBV3-2) and TRBJ2-7, with D perhaps matching TRBD1 (7 bases). Looked up from germline, CDR1 is LGHDT and CDR2 is YNNKEL (reference sequence). The CDR3 loop spans 14 amino acids. V was clipped by 4 bases and J by 4 bases, with 14 bases between them. The CDR3 protein is CASSRSSGGYEQYF. The CDR3 DNA reads TGTGCCAGCAGCCGATCATCAGGGGGGTACGAGCAGTACTTC.

The rearrangement joins TRBV2 to TRBJ2-3, with a possible D match to TRBD2 (6 bases). Germline V lookup: CDR1 SNHLY, CDR2 FYNNEI. The CDR3 loop spans 14 amino acids. V was shortened by 4 bases and J by 2 bases, with 10 bases between the two germline ends. The CDR3 region is CASSGGEVTDTQYF. For the CDR3, the DNA is TGTGCCAGCAGTGGTGGGGAGGTCACAGATACGCAGTATTTT.

As DNA, the CDR3 is TGTGCCAGCAGTCCCCTGGATCTAGCGGGAGGGCCGAGCTCCTACGAGCAGTACTTC. This codes for CASSPLDLAGGPSSYEQYF. The rearrangement links TRBV28 to TRBJ2-7, with 12 nucleotides matching TRBD2. The CDR3 spans 19 residues. Looked up from germline, CDR1 is MDHEN and CDR2 is SYDVKM. Trimming at V came to 5 bases and at J to 0 bases, leaving 14 bases not matched to a gene.

J is TRBJ1-5 and V is TRBV7-8; 7 bases agree with TRBD1. The germline CDR1 and CDR2 sequences are SGHVS and FQNEAQ. V lost 5 bases to trimming and J lost 5 bases; unmatched junction nucleotides: 9. The CDR3 loop spans 15 amino acids. The CDR3 nucleotides read TGTGCCAGCAGCCCTATGACAGGGATCTATCAGCCCCAGCATTTT. Residues: CASSPMTGIYQPQHF.

The chain has TRBV5-1 and TRBJ2-7, with a tentative D call TRBD1 (6 bases). This CDR3 is 13 amino acids long. V shed 0 bases and J shed 3 bases, with 7 bases lying between them. CDR1 is SGHRS, CDR2 YFSETQ, per germline. The CDR3 spells CASSLEGVYEQYF. Here the CDR3 DNA reads TGCGCCAGCAGCTTGGAGGGGGTCTACGAGCAGTACTTC.

The V and J genes are TRBV3-1 (or the pseudogene TRBV3-2) and TRBJ2-3; 13 bases are shared with TRBD2. Trimming cost V 4 bases and J 3 bases; bases outside gene matches: 7. This CDR3 region has 17 residues. Germline loops: CDR1 LGHDT, CDR2 YNNKEL (reference sequence). The CDR3 nucleotides read TGTGCCAGCAGCCTACGACTAGCGGGAGGCTTAACAGATACGCAGTATTTT. This encodes CASSLRLAGGLTDTQYF.

The V and J genes are TRBV7-6 and TRBJ2-6; D ambiguous. In germline, CDR1 is SGHVS, CDR2 FNYEAQ. The CDR3 is made up of 14 amino acids. Deletions cut 8 bases from V and 0 bases from J, with 8 bases between. The CDR3, as DNA: TGTGCCAGCGGTAGCCCCTCTGGGGCCAACGTCCTGACTTTC. Translation: CASGSPSGANVLTF.

The chain combines TRBV3-1 (or the pseudogene TRBV3-2) with TRBJ1-1; D unresolved. CDR1 is LGHDT and CDR2 is YNNKEL in the germline V gene (reference sequence). With 0 bases removed from V and 4 bases from J, the gap between germline ends came to 21 bases. This CDR3 region has 18 residues. The CDR3 sequence: CASSQEEGKQPWPTEAFF. The DNA of the CDR3 is TGTGCCAGCAGCCAAGAAGAGGGTAAACAGCCCTGGCCCACTGAAGCTTTCTTT.

The chain couples TRBV28 to TRBJ2-2; 8 bases align to TRBD2. The CDR3 is made up of 18 amino acids. CDR1 MDHEN and CDR2 SYDVKM come from the germline V gene. V lost 5 bases, J lost 4 bases, and 15 bases stayed unmatched. The CDR3 coding sequence is TGTGCCAGCAGTCGACCCCTACGGGGGGGTGTGGGCACCGGGGAGCTGTTTTTT. Translation: CASSRPLRGGVGTGELFF.